This is a list of T cell receptor beta chains from one sample in a study of blood T cell repertoires in COVID-19. Method: immunoSEQ multiplex PCR; TCRdb's copy keeps in-frame clones and lacks some. The sample comprises about 130,000 clones, about 80% of which are singletons, and more than 2.5% rests with the top ten. Sequences were obtained from peripheral blood. All receptors come from an elderly woman with acute or convalescent COVID-19. The CDR3 runs from the conserved cysteine through the conserved F or W. The order of the fields is V gene, D gene, CDR3 length, J gene, clone size, CDR3 DNA, CDR3 protein. D genes are given only for firm matches. Size tells how often a clone was seen (once, few, many) or the class of an expanded clone, and some rows leave it out.

V gene: TRBV27; D gene: TRBD1; CDR3 length: 13; J gene: TRBJ2-7; clone size: once; CDR3 DNA: TGTGCCAGCAGTCGACAGGGGGACTACGAGCAGTACTTC; CDR3 protein: CASSRQGDYEQYF
V gene: TRBV12-3/TRBV12-4; D gene: .; CDR3 length: 12; J gene: TRBJ1-6; clone size: once; CDR3 DNA: TGTGCCAGCAGTCAGGACCGGGGACCCCTCCACTTT; CDR3 protein: CASSQDRGPLHF
V gene: TRBV12-3/TRBV12-4; D gene: .; CDR3 length: 11; J gene: TRBJ2-2; clone size: .; CDR3 DNA: TGTGCCAGCAGTTTGGAGGGTGCGCTGTTTTTT; CDR3 protein: CASSLEGALFF
V gene: TRBV19; D gene: .; CDR3 length: 13; J gene: TRBJ1-2; clone size: .; CDR3 DNA: TGTGCCAGTATCTTCGCAGGGGCCGAGGGCTACACCTTC; CDR3 protein: CASIFAGAEGYTF
V gene: TRBV6-6; D gene: .; CDR3 length: 16; J gene: TRBJ1-5; clone size: .; CDR3 DNA: TGTGCCAGCAGTTACTCGGGGCAGGGCGGTGGTCAGCCCCAGCATTTT; CDR3 protein: CASSYSGQGGGQPQHF
V gene: TRBV10-3; D gene: TRBD1; CDR3 length: 13; J gene: TRBJ2-1; clone size: once; CDR3 DNA: TGTGCACTGGGGGACAGGCAATACAATGAGCAGTTCTTC; CDR3 protein: CALGDRQYNEQFF
V gene: TRBV15; D gene: .; CDR3 length: 16; J gene: TRBJ2-6; clone size: .; CDR3 DNA: TGTGCCACCAGCAGAGACCTCGGCTCTGGGGCCAACGTCCTGACTTTC; CDR3 protein: CATSRDLGSGANVLTF
V gene: TRBV6-5; D gene: TRBD1; CDR3 length: 15; J gene: TRBJ1-1; clone size: .; CDR3 DNA: TGTGCCAGCAGTCCACACGACAGGGTTTACGCTGAAGCTTTCTTT; CDR3 protein: CASSPHDRVYAEAFF
V gene: TRBV2; D gene: TRBD2; CDR3 length: 17; J gene: TRBJ2-3; clone size: few; CDR3 DNA: TGTGCCAGCAGAAGAGGAACTAGCGGGGGGGCCGGAGATACGCAGTATTTT; CDR3 protein: CASRRGTSGGAGDTQYF
V gene: TRBV19; D gene: TRBD1; CDR3 length: 17; J gene: TRBJ2-6; clone size: .; CDR3 DNA: TGTGCCAGTAGTAGACAGGGGCTCGGCTCTGGGGCCAACGTCCTGACTTTC; CDR3 protein: CASSRQGLGSGANVLTF
V gene: TRBV18; D gene: .; CDR3 length: 17; J gene: TRBJ1-3; clone size: .; CDR3 DNA: TGTGCCAGCTCACCACCGGGGAGGGAACCCTCTGGAAACACCATATATTTT; CDR3 protein: CASSPPGREPSGNTIYF
V gene: TRBV28; D gene: TRBD1; CDR3 length: 12; J gene: TRBJ1-2; clone size: few; CDR3 DNA: TGTGCCAGCAGTTTCCGACAGGGCGGGAACACCTTC; CDR3 protein: CASSFRQGGNTF
V gene: TRBV9; D gene: .; CDR3 length: 16; J gene: TRBJ1-3; clone size: .; CDR3 DNA: TGTGCCAGCAGCGTGGGAGGGACCCGAGCTGGAAACACCATATATTTT; CDR3 protein: CASSVGGTRAGNTIYF
V gene: TRBV7-3; D gene: TRBD2; CDR3 length: 16; J gene: TRBJ2-1; clone size: .; CDR3 DNA: TGTGCCAGCAGCTTGGGTCTAGCGGGGGCTTACAATGAGCAGTTCTTC; CDR3 protein: CASSLGLAGAYNEQFF
V gene: TRBV14; D gene: TRBD1; CDR3 length: 15; J gene: TRBJ1-2; clone size: .; CDR3 DNA: TGTGCCAGCAGCCAAGATTGGAGACAGGGAAGTGGCTACACCTTC; CDR3 protein: CASSQDWRQGSGYTF
V gene: TRBV12-5; D gene: .; CDR3 length: 14; J gene: TRBJ2-1; clone size: .; CDR3 DNA: TGTGCTAGTGGTTTGGGGCAGGGCAGCGATGAGCAGTTCTTC; CDR3 protein: CASGLGQGSDEQFF
V gene: TRBV5-1; D gene: .; CDR3 length: 14; J gene: TRBJ1-2; clone size: .; CDR3 DNA: TGCGCCAGCAGCTTGGGCAGGGTAGGCTATGGCTACACCTTC; CDR3 protein: CASSLGRVGYGYTF
V gene: TRBV9; D gene: .; CDR3 length: 17; J gene: TRBJ2-1; clone size: .; CDR3 DNA: TGTGCCAGCAGCGTAGGGAGGGGGGGAAGATCCTACAATGAGCAGTTCTTC; CDR3 protein: CASSVGRGGRSYNEQFF
V gene: TRBV9; D gene: TRBD1; CDR3 length: 14; J gene: TRBJ1-2; clone size: .; CDR3 DNA: TGTGCCAGCAGCGCTACAGGGGACCTCTATGGCTACACCTTC; CDR3 protein: CASSATGDLYGYTF
V gene: TRBV3-1/TRBV3-2; D gene: TRBD1; CDR3 length: 12; J gene: TRBJ1-1; clone size: .; CDR3 DNA: TGTGCCAGCAGCCCACAGGGGTTTGAAGCTTTCTTT; CDR3 protein: CASSPQGFEAFF
V gene: TRBV2; D gene: .; CDR3 length: 14; J gene: TRBJ1-6; clone size: .; CDR3 DNA: TGTGCCAGCAGTGGGGAGGCCAATAATTCACCCCTCCACTTT; CDR3 protein: CASSGEANNSPLHF
V gene: TRBV5-4; D gene: .; CDR3 length: 15; J gene: TRBJ2-1; clone size: .; CDR3 DNA: TGTGCCAGCAGCTCGCCCGGACAGCGAAACAATGAGCAGTTCTTC; CDR3 protein: CASSSPGQRNNEQFF
V gene: TRBV14; D gene: .; CDR3 length: 15; J gene: TRBJ2-3; clone size: .; CDR3 DNA: TGTGCCAGCAGCCAAGTTCCGGAGGGCACAGATACGCAGTATTTT; CDR3 protein: CASSQVPEGTDTQYF
V gene: TRBV19; D gene: .; CDR3 length: 15; J gene: TRBJ1-2; clone size: few; CDR3 DNA: TGTGCCAGTAGTATAGAAACAGGATCTCCTTATGGCTACACCTTC; CDR3 protein: CASSIETGSPYGYTF
V gene: TRBV3-1/TRBV3-2; D gene: TRBD1; CDR3 length: 14; J gene: TRBJ1-3; clone size: .; CDR3 DNA: TGTGCCAGCAGCCTCGGGACAGCTGGAAACACCATATATTTT; CDR3 protein: CASSLGTAGNTIYF
V gene: TRBV7-9; D gene: TRBD1; CDR3 length: 17; J gene: TRBJ1-2; clone size: few; CDR3 DNA: TGTGCCAGCAGCCCGGCCGGGACAGGGGATCGACGTTATGGCTACACCTTC; CDR3 protein: CASSPAGTGDRRYGYTF
V gene: TRBV2; D gene: TRBD1; CDR3 length: 13; J gene: TRBJ1-2; clone size: .; CDR3 DNA: TGTGCCAGCACCCCATGGCAGGGGGATGGCTACACCTTC; CDR3 protein: CASTPWQGDGYTF
V gene: TRBV18; D gene: TRBD1; CDR3 length: 14; J gene: TRBJ2-5; clone size: .; CDR3 DNA: TGTGCCAGCTCACCCAGGGACAGGGACAGGCCCCAGTACTTC; CDR3 protein: CASSPRDRDRPQYF
V gene: TRBV10-3; D gene: .; CDR3 length: 14; J gene: TRBJ1-2; clone size: few; CDR3 DNA: TGTGCCATCAGCCCATTACAGGGCCCGTATGGCTACACCTTC; CDR3 protein: CAISPLQGPYGYTF
V gene: TRBV7-9; D gene: TRBD1; CDR3 length: 14; J gene: TRBJ1-4; clone size: .; CDR3 DNA: TGTGCCAGCAGCTTAGACAGGGGTAATGAAAAACTGTTTTTT; CDR3 protein: CASSLDRGNEKLFF
V gene: TRBV27; D gene: .; CDR3 length: 14; J gene: TRBJ1-2; clone size: .; CDR3 DNA: TGTGCCAGCAGTTTATGGATAACAGAGGGTGGCTACACCTTC; CDR3 protein: CASSLWITEGGYTF
V gene: TRBV3-1/TRBV3-2; D gene: .; CDR3 length: 13; J gene: TRBJ1-1; clone size: few; CDR3 DNA: TGTGCCAGCAGCCCACAGGTGAACACTGAAGCTTTCTTT; CDR3 protein: CASSPQVNTEAFF
V gene: TRBV6-1; D gene: TRBD1; CDR3 length: 15; J gene: TRBJ1-2; clone size: .; CDR3 DNA: TGTGCCAGCAGTGAAGGACAGGGGGGCATGTATGGCTACACCTTC; CDR3 protein: CASSEGQGGMYGYTF
V gene: TRBV18; D gene: .; CDR3 length: 12; J gene: TRBJ1-1; clone size: .; CDR3 DNA: TGTGCCAGCTCAGCAGGGCCCACCGAAGCTTTCTTT; CDR3 protein: CASSAGPTEAFF
V gene: TRBV13; D gene: TRBD1; CDR3 length: 14; J gene: TRBJ1-1; clone size: .; CDR3 DNA: TGTGCCAGCAGCCTCCCTTTGCGAGGGGGCCTGGCTTTCTTT; CDR3 protein: CASSLPLRGGLAFF
V gene: TRBV19; D gene: .; CDR3 length: 13; J gene: TRBJ1-3; clone size: .; CDR3 DNA: TGTGCCAGTACGCTAGACTCTGGAAACACCATATATTTT; CDR3 protein: CASTLDSGNTIYF
V gene: TRBV7-9; D gene: .; CDR3 length: 13; J gene: TRBJ1-5; clone size: few; CDR3 DNA: TGTGCCAGCAGCTTAGTCGGGTATCAGCCCCAGCATTTT; CDR3 protein: CASSLVGYQPQHF
V gene: TRBV11-1; D gene: TRBD1; CDR3 length: 14; J gene: TRBJ1-4; clone size: .; CDR3 DNA: TGTGCCAGCAGCCGGACAGGGGGCGGTGAAAAACTGTTTTTT; CDR3 protein: CASSRTGGGEKLFF
V gene: TRBV7-9; D gene: TRBD1; CDR3 length: 16; J gene: TRBJ1-4; clone size: .; CDR3 DNA: TGTGCCAGCAGCTCCGGATCCGGGACAGTACATGAAAAACTGTTTTTT; CDR3 protein: CASSSGSGTVHEKLFF
V gene: TRBV19; D gene: TRBD1; CDR3 length: 14; J gene: TRBJ1-5; clone size: .; CDR3 DNA: TGTGCCAGTAGTCAAGGACAGGCGCGACCGCCCCAGCATTTT; CDR3 protein: CASSQGQARPPQHF
V gene: TRBV3-1/TRBV3-2; D gene: .; CDR3 length: 14; J gene: TRBJ2-7; clone size: .; CDR3 DNA: TGTGCCAGCAGTCGGACACAGGGTTCCTACGAGCAGTACTTC; CDR3 protein: CASSRTQGSYEQYF
V gene: TRBV28; D gene: .; CDR3 length: 11; J gene: TRBJ1-5; clone size: few; CDR3 DNA: TGTGCCAGCAGTTTTCCGGGGAACCAGCATTTT; CDR3 protein: CASSFPGNQHF
V gene: TRBV18; D gene: TRBD1; CDR3 length: 12; J gene: TRBJ1-2; clone size: .; CDR3 DNA: TGTGCCAGCTCACCCACAGGGGTCGGCTACACCTTC; CDR3 protein: CASSPTGVGYTF
V gene: TRBV6-5; D gene: TRBD1; CDR3 length: 14; J gene: TRBJ1-2; clone size: once; CDR3 DNA: TGTGCCAGCACCGATGGGACAGGGCAATATGGCTACACCTTC; CDR3 protein: CASTDGTGQYGYTF
V gene: TRBV15; D gene: .; CDR3 length: 16; J gene: TRBJ2-1; clone size: .; CDR3 DNA: TGTGCCACCAGCAGAGATAACAACGGACGGGAGAATGAGCAGTTCTTC; CDR3 protein: CATSRDNNGRENEQFF
V gene: TRBV18; D gene: TRBD1; CDR3 length: 15; J gene: TRBJ2-2; clone size: .; CDR3 DNA: TGTGCCAGCTCACTTAACGACAGGGGCACCGGGGAGCTGTTTTTT; CDR3 protein: CASSLNDRGTGELFF
V gene: TRBV2; D gene: .; CDR3 length: 17; J gene: TRBJ1-5; clone size: few; CDR3 DNA: TGTGCCAGCAAGGGGGGGTCCCTTGGAGGGATCAATCAGCCCCAGCATTTT; CDR3 protein: CASKGGSLGGINQPQHF
V gene: TRBV30; D gene: .; CDR3 length: 13; J gene: TRBJ1-2; clone size: .; CDR3 DNA: TGTGCCTATACGGACGGGGGATTCTATGGCTACACCTTC; CDR3 protein: CAYTDGGFYGYTF
V gene: TRBV30; D gene: TRBD2; CDR3 length: 16; J gene: TRBJ2-1; clone size: .; CDR3 DNA: TGTGCCTACACTAGCGGGGGGGCCTGGTCCTACAATGAGCAGTTCTTC; CDR3 protein: CAYTSGGAWSYNEQFF
V gene: TRBV14; D gene: .; CDR3 length: 16; J gene: TRBJ1-2; clone size: .; CDR3 DNA: TGTGCCAGCAGCCAAGAAGTGTGGGGCAGCGACTATGGCTACACCTTC; CDR3 protein: CASSQEVWGSDYGYTF
V gene: TRBV2; D gene: TRBD2; CDR3 length: 15; J gene: TRBJ2-1; clone size: once; CDR3 DNA: TGTGCCAGCAGAGCTCTAGCGGGGGTAAACAATGAGCAGTTCTTC; CDR3 protein: CASRALAGVNNEQFF
V gene: TRBV30; D gene: TRBD1; CDR3 length: 11; J gene: TRBJ2-3; clone size: .; CDR3 DNA: TGTGCCTCAAGGGACAGGGCTGCGCAGTATTTT; CDR3 protein: CASRDRAAQYF
V gene: TRBV9; D gene: .; CDR3 length: 14; J gene: TRBJ2-7; clone size: .; CDR3 DNA: TGTGCCAGCAGCGTACGAGGGGGTCCGTACGAGCAGTACTTC; CDR3 protein: CASSVRGGPYEQYF